Listed below are T cell receptor beta chains from one sample, sequenced in a study of T cell responses to AZD1222 COVID-19 vaccine. Using immunoSEQ multiplex PCR, the repertoire was profiled, and TCRdb retains in-frame clones only, with some absent. Here the sample spans 140,000 to 150,000 clones, 91% being singletons. Sequenced here: peripheral blood, sampled on day 0 of AZD1222 vaccination. The receptor set was obtained from an adult in good health. Each CDR3 is given with its conserved first and last residue. D genes are given only for firm matches. The size field is filled for only some rows; it gives once, few, many or a size class.

abundance	d_gene	len	v_gene	j_gene	CDR3aa	CDR3nt
once	.	15	TRBV6-5	TRBJ1-3	CASRTAGGIGNTIYF	TGTGCCAGCAGGACCGCGGGGGGCATTGGAAACACCATATATTTT
.	TRBD1	12	TRBV6-6	TRBJ1-1	CARQGANTEAFF	TGTGCCAGACAGGGGGCGAACACTGAAGCTTTCTTT
.	TRBD2	14	TRBV11-2	TRBJ2-7	CASSSLAGGPRVYF	TGTGCCAGCAGCTCACTAGCGGGAGGCCCTCGGGTATACTTC
.	TRBD2	17	TRBV5-1	TRBJ2-5	CASSFTLAGVGGETQYF	TGCGCCAGCAGCTTCACTCTAGCGGGAGTTGGAGGAGAGACCCAGTACTTC
.	TRBD1	16	TRBV4-2	TRBJ1-4	CASSRTQGASNEKLFF	TGTGCCAGCAGCCGAACACAGGGGGCCTCTAATGAAAAACTGTTTTTT
.	.	15	TRBV7-8	TRBJ2-6	CASSLTGPGANVLTF	TGTGCCAGCAGTTTAACGGGACCCGGGGCCAACGTCCTGACTTTC
.	TRBD1	16	TRBV4-2	TRBJ1-4	CASSQGAGQGNEKLFF	TGTGCCAGCAGCCAAGGGGCGGGACAGGGTAATGAAAAACTGTTTTTT
.	.	16	TRBV7-6	TRBJ1-4	CASSLADTRQDEKLFF	TGTGCCAGCAGCTTAGCGGACACCCGACAAGATGAAAAACTGTTTTTT
.	.	20	TRBV3-1/TRBV3-2	TRBJ2-3	CASSQDSRRPRKSSTDTQYF	TGTGCCAGCAGCCAAGATTCCCGGAGGCCCAGGAAGTCTAGCACAGATACGCAGTATTTT
.	TRBD2	14	TRBV5-4	TRBJ2-1	CASCPMGGGNEQFF	TGTGCCAGCTGTCCTATGGGGGGAGGGAATGAGCAGTTCTTC
.	.	11	TRBV7-3	TRBJ2-5	CASSLKETQYF	TGTGCCAGCAGCTTAAAAGAGACCCAGTACTTC
.	.	15	TRBV7-2	TRBJ1-1	CASSRQPGPLRRAFF	TGTGCCAGCAGCAGGCAACCCGGGCCGCTCCGGAGGGCTTTCTTT
.	.	13	TRBV28	TRBJ2-3	CASSLWGRSTQYF	TGTGCCAGCAGTTTATGGGGGAGGAGTACGCAGTATTTT
.	.	15	TRBV9	TRBJ1-3	CASSLDSSSGNTIYF	TGTGCCAGCAGCCTTGACAGTAGCTCTGGAAACACCATATATTTT
.	.	15	TRBV6-1	TRBJ1-2	CASSERGGLNYGYTF	TGTGCCAGCAGTGAACGGGGGGGGCTGAACTATGGCTACACCTTC
.	.	12	TRBV6-2/TRBV6-3	TRBJ2-1	CASSPRVGEQFF	TGTGCCAGCAGTCCCAGGGTGGGTGAGCAGTTCTTC
.	.	15	TRBV4-2	TRBJ1-1	CASSSKWGWSTEAFF	TGTGCCAGCAGTTCAAAGTGGGGATGGAGCACTGAAGCTTTCTTT
.	TRBD2	17	TRBV7-2	TRBJ2-3	CASNPPPGLAAGDTQYF	TGTGCCAGCAACCCCCCCCCGGGACTAGCGGCCGGAGATACGCAGTATTTT
.	TRBD1	12	TRBV27	TRBJ2-2	CARDRATGELFF	TGTGCCAGGGACAGGGCGACCGGGGAGCTGTTTTTT
.	.	17	TRBV9	TRBJ2-1	CASSVEYHKSSYNEQFF	TGTGCCAGCAGCGTAGAGTATCATAAAAGCTCCTACAATGAGCAGTTCTTC
.	.	14	TRBV28	TRBJ2-1	CASRPSGGINEQFF	TGTGCCAGCAGACCTTCGGGCGGGATTAATGAGCAGTTCTTC
.	.	17	TRBV7-9	TRBJ2-4	CASSLTHMTLGKNIQYF	TGTGCCAGCAGCCTAACTCACATGACCTTAGGCAAAAACATTCAGTACTTC
.	.	12	TRBV11-2	TRBJ2-7	CASSFGIYEQYF	TGTGCCAGCAGCTTCGGGATCTACGAGCAGTACTTC
.	TRBD1	16	TRBV4-1	TRBJ1-1	CASSHLRGQANTEAFF	TGCGCCAGCAGCCACCTCAGGGGACAGGCGAACACTGAAGCTTTCTTT
.	TRBD1	14	TRBV5-1	TRBJ1-1	CASSRDRDQPEAFF	TGCGCCAGCAGCCGGGACAGGGATCAACCTGAAGCTTTCTTT
.	.	16	TRBV19	TRBJ1-6	CASSIQPDGYNSPLHF	TGTGCCAGTAGTATTCAACCCGACGGCTATAATTCACCCCTCCACTTT
once	.	12	TRBV13	TRBJ2-1	CASSLGGGEQFF	TGTGCCAGCAGCTTAGGGGGGGGTGAGCAGTTCTTC
.	.	12	TRBV6-2/TRBV6-3	TRBJ2-1	CASSYSAREQFF	TGTGCCAGCAGTTACTCAGCGAGGGAGCAGTTCTTC
.	.	15	TRBV7-3	TRBJ1-6	CASSLYNGAGSPLHF	TGTGCCAGCAGCTTATACAACGGCGCGGGATCACCCCTCCACTTT
few	.	14	TRBV10-3	TRBJ1-5	CAISEEEGSQPQHF	TGTGCCATCAGTGAGGAGGAGGGGAGTCAGCCCCAGCATTTT
once	.	15	TRBV4-1	TRBJ1-1	CASSPHPMGNTEAFF	TGCGCCAGCAGCCCGCACCCCATGGGGAACACTGAAGCTTTCTTT
.	.	14	TRBV6-1	TRBJ2-2	CASSEQGRSGELFF	TGTGCCAGCAGTGAGCAGGGGAGGTCCGGGGAGCTGTTTTTT
.	.	16	TRBV27	TRBJ1-6	CASSPTGGRLYSPLHF	TGTGCCAGCAGCCCCACGGGGGGGCGCTTATATTCACCCCTCCACTTT
.	.	15	TRBV28	TRBJ2-1	CASSQRQDSYNEQFF	TGTGCCAGCAGTCAACGACAGGATTCCTACAATGAGCAGTTCTTC
.	TRBD1	15	TRBV4-3	TRBJ2-7	CASSRSQGAGYEQYF	TGCGCCAGCAGCCGAAGCCAGGGGGCCGGCTACGAGCAGTACTTC
.	TRBD2	13	TRBV28	TRBJ2-1	CASSLLVAGEQFF	TGTGCCAGCAGTTTATTGGTAGCGGGAGAGCAGTTCTTC
.	.	13	TRBV4-1	TRBJ2-3	CASSQEWGVTQYF	TGCGCCAGCAGCCAAGAATGGGGGGTCACGCAGTATTTT
once	.	13	TRBV11-1	TRBJ2-3	CASIGARRDTQYF	TGTGCCAGCATCGGGGCCCGCAGAGATACGCAGTATTTT
.	TRBD1	15	TRBV24-1	TRBJ2-3	CATSETDRATDTQYF	TGTGCCACCAGTGAGACTGACAGGGCGACAGATACGCAGTATTTT
.	TRBD2	16	TRBV2	TRBJ2-2	CASSRSSGTNTGELFF	TGTGCCAGCAGTCGGTCTAGCGGTACGAACACCGGGGAGCTGTTTTTT
.	.	13	TRBV12-3/TRBV12-4	TRBJ1-2	CASSLGWGYGYTF	TGTGCCAGCAGTTTGGGATGGGGATACGGCTACACCTTC
.	.	13	TRBV2	TRBJ2-7	CASSEGRHGEQYF	TGTGCCAGCAGTGAGGGTCGTCACGGCGAGCAGTACTTC
.	.	14	TRBV10-3	TRBJ1-1	CATNFGIENTEAFF	TGTGCCACCAACTTCGGGATCGAGAACACTGAAGCTTTCTTT
.	.	14	TRBV7-2	TRBJ1-2	CASSLDWGGYGYTF	TGTGCCAGCAGCTTAGATTGGGGAGGCTATGGCTACACCTTC
.	TRBD2	16	TRBV5-1	TRBJ2-5	CASSSGLAEGQETQYF	TGCGCCAGCAGCTCGGGACTAGCGGAGGGCCAAGAGACCCAGTACTTC
few	.	13	TRBV2	TRBJ1-6	CASSGGFNSPLHF	TGTGCCAGCAGTGGAGGTTTTAATTCACCCCTCCACTTT
.	.	17	TRBV11-3	TRBJ1-2	CASSLEEDRPTGYGYTF	TGTGCCAGCAGCTTAGAGGAGGACAGACCCACCGGGTATGGCTACACCTTC
.	.	16	TRBV5-1	TRBJ1-1	CASTNIGAHSDTEAFF	TGCGCCAGCACAAATATTGGGGCGCATAGCGACACTGAAGCTTTCTTT
.	.	16	TRBV6-2/TRBV6-3	TRBJ2-4	CASSYGAALAKNIQYF	TGTGCCAGCAGTTACGGGGCGGCACTAGCCAAAAACATTCAGTACTTC
.	.	13	TRBV6-5	TRBJ2-7	CASSYQGLVEQYF	TGTGCCAGCAGTTACCAGGGTTTAGTCGAGCAGTACTTC